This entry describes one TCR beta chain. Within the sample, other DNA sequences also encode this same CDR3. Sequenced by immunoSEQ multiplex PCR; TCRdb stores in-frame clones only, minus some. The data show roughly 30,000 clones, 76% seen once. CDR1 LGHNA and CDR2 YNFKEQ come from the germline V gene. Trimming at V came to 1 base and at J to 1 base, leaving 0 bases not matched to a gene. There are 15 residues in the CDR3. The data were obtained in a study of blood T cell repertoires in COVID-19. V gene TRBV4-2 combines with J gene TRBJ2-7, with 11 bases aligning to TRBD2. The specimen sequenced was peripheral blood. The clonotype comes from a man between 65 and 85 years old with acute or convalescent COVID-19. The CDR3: CASSQGLAGSYEQYF. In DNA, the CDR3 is TGTGCCAGCAGCCAAGGACTAGCGGGATCCTACGAGCAGTACTTC.